The 4 T cell receptor beta chains below were found in one sample sequenced in a study of T cells expressing NK-cell markers. Each CDR3 protein gets one entry in TCRdb, which reprocessed the 5' RACE reads and gives no DNA. This repertoire comprises 500,000 to 700,000 distinct CDR3 sequences; its ten largest clones make up roughly 3.4%. The specimen was blood T cells: a sorted CD56 or NKG2C T cell subset, CD4+ or CD8+ T cells, or bulk PBMC T cells (not recorded which). These receptors were taken from a young man in good health.

The rearrangement links TRBV4-1 to TRBJ2-1; TCRdb proposes TRBD2, but this gene call is untestable without DNA. Germline CDR1 MGHRA, CDR2 YSYEKL. This CDR3 is 17 amino acids long. The CDR3 sequence is CASSHASGRATHNEQFF.

CDR3 residues: CASSFRDTGLGGYTF. This sequence joins TRBV6-5 and TRBJ1-2; TCRdb's D gene call, TRBD1, goes unchecked for lack of DNA. The CDR3 has 15 residues. CDR1 is MNHEY, CDR2 SVGAGI, per germline.

The chain employs TRBV12-3 or TRBV12-4 and TRBJ2-7; TCRdb names TRBD2, which stays unverified in the absence of DNA. This CDR3 is built from 16 residues. The CDR3 loop reads CASSPSLGLGIDEQYF.

V and J are TRBV9 and TRBJ1-1; no DNA is available, so the TRBD1 call from TCRdb remains unchecked. The CDR3 is 15 amino acids. Germline CDR1 reads SGDLS; CDR2 reads YYNGEE. This chain's CDR3 is CASSVVPGGLTEAFF.